This T cell receptor (beta chain) emerged from a study of response to subunit inactivated influenza vaccine. The CDR3 spans 14 residues. Trimming cost V 10 bases and J 0 bases; bases outside gene matches: 9. Germline V CDR1 and CDR2: MNHEY, SVGEGT. This clonotype was picked up a small number of times. MiXCR was run by TCRdb on the RT-PCR reads, yielding one entry per CDR3 protein. The sample lists roughly 500,000 distinct CDR3 sequences, around 21% seen once, with 2.8% in the top ten. This sample also appeared in a second study, on T cells expressing NK-cell markers. According to that study: TCR beta libraries carry UMIs added by 5'RACE template switching. Seven of the eight sequenced donors were classified as HCMV-seropositive, and one was classified as seronegative. With an anti-gamma-delta TCR antibody, sorting in several experiments was kept to alpha-beta TCR T cells. Leadership of the CD3+CD56-NKG2C+ fraction also belonged to these clonotypes in several donors. HCMV specificity was not established for the expanded NKG2C+ T cell clones.

The origin of this receptor is a man aged 50 or older who received an inactivated influenza vaccine. The J gene is TRBJ2-7, the V gene TRBV6-2 or TRBV6-3; 7 bases map to TRBD1. The sample in question was CD4+ T cells sorted from PBMCs, obtained 11 to 12 days after vaccination. CDR3 sequence: CATRGQRFSYEQYF. CDR3 sequence (DNA): TGTGCCACCCGGGGACAGAGATTCTCCTACGAGCAGTACTTC.